This TCR beta chain was captured by sequencing in a study of T cells in Graves' hyperthyroidism and ophthalmopathy. Looking at the study overall: Any treatment followed the collection of peripheral blood at initial diagnosis. Overall study findings and caveats: Most clonotypes expanded in thyroid above 0.001 were likewise present in blood.

Patients with ophthalmopathy all had a Clinical Activity Score of at least 3, a NOSPECS grade of at least 4 and duration under 3 months. Exclusions: uncontrolled infection, other autoimmune disease, pregnancy, lactation. RNA transcripts yielded amplified TCR beta CDR3 regions. Using the HTBI primer set, a first-round RT-PCR was run on the TCR CDR3. A single record per CDR3 protein comes from TCRdb applying MiXCR to the multiplex PCR reads. Of approximately 400,000 distinct CDR3 sequences listed, 13% to 15% are singletons. In its sample, this clonotype was seen many times. Antigen specificity is unknown. CDR1 and CDR2 (germline): LGHDT, YNNKEL (reference sequence). V was cut by 4 bases and J by 7 bases, with 19 bases left in between. This CDR3 is built from 16 residues.

This clonotype was sampled from a woman in her thirties with Graves' ophthalmopathy. V usage is TRBV3-1 and J usage is TRBJ2-2; D is perhaps TRBD1 (6 bases). Sequenced material: blood. CDR3 region: CASSPEGTGMVGELFF. In DNA form, the CDR3 reads TGTGCCAGCAGCCCCGAAGGAACAGGGATGGTCGGGGAGCTGTTTTTT.